One sample yielded the 21 T cell receptor beta chains listed below, sequenced in a study of T cell responses to AZD1222 COVID-19 vaccine. TCRdb's table, derived via immunoSEQ multiplex PCR, lists solely in-frame clones and lacks some. The sample includes 90,000 to 110,000 clones, more than 75% of them seen just once. The input for sequencing was peripheral blood, taken on day 0 of AZD1222 vaccination. Receptors were obtained from an adult in good health.

The rearrangement uses TRBV19 and TRBJ1-5; D uncertain. Trimming cost V 5 bases and J 3 bases, with 14 bases left between them. Germline-derived CDR1 and CDR2 are LNHDA and SQIVND (reference sequence). This CDR3 comprises 15 residues. The CDR3 DNA reads TGTGCCAGTAGTCCGATGGACGGACTCAATCAGCCCCAGCATTTT. Translation gives CASSPMDGLNQPQHF.

This rearrangement joins TRBV4-1 to TRBJ2-2; D perhaps matches TRBD1 (5 bases). CDR3 size: 15 residues. Per the germline V gene, CDR1 is MGHRA and CDR2 is YSYEKL. Between the trimmed V and J ends, which lost 2 bases and 4 bases, there was a span of 11 bases. The CDR3 spells CASSQPITGTGELFF. The CDR3 coding sequence is TGCGCCAGCAGCCAACCTATAACAGGCACCGGGGAGCTGTTTTTT.

The gene calls are TRBV5-4 and TRBJ2-1, with TRBD2 matching over 11 bases. V was clipped by 5 bases and J by 2 bases; unmatched bases: 3. The CDR3 totals 15 residues. Germline values: CDR1 SGHNT, CDR2 YYREEE (reference sequence). CDR3 loop: CASRQTSGAYNEQFF. CDR3 nucleotide sequence: TGTGCCAGCAGACAGACTAGCGGGGCCTACAATGAGCAGTTCTTC. Full variable domain (remainder filled in from reference TRBV5-4 and TRBJ2-1): ETGVTQSPTHLIKTRGQQVTLRCSSQSGHNTVSWYQQALGQGPQFIFQYYREEENGRGNFPPRFSGLQFPNYSSELNVNALELDDSALYLCASRQTSGAYNEQFFGPGTRLTVL.

This chain connects TRBV19 to TRBJ2-3; 13 bases agree with TRBD2. CDR3 size: 18 residues. V dropped 3 bases and J dropped 3; count of bases not matched to a gene: 9. Germline V gene sequence: CDR1 LNHDA, CDR2 SQIVND (reference sequence). The CDR3 DNA reads TGTGCCAGTAGTATCGGAAAGACTAGCGGGGGGCCGACAGATACGCAGTATTTT. This codes for CASSIGKTSGGPTDTQYF.

The rearrangement joins TRBV6-5 to TRBJ1-2; 7 bases line up with TRBD1. Losses at the gene ends were 6 bases for V and 3 bases for J; bases not matched to a gene: 7. CDR3 length equals 14 residues. CDR1 and CDR2 (germline): MNHEY, SVGAGI. The CDR3 region has the DNA TGTGCCAGCAGAAGGACAGGATTGGACTATGGCTACACCTTC. Its translation: CASRRTGLDYGYTF.

This clone has a handful of counts. CDR3 in amino acids: CASTRFGSRSYNEQFF. CDR3 sequence (DNA): TGTGCCAGCACTCGATTTGGGAGTCGGTCCTACAATGAGCAGTTCTTC. The chain couples TRBV27 to TRBJ2-1; D possibly corresponds to TRBD2 (5 bases). Trimming took off 7 bases at V and 1 base at J, with 17 bases between the two ends. Germline values: CDR1 MNHEY, CDR2 SMNVEV (reference sequence). This CDR3 contains 16 residues.

The chain employs TRBV7-2 and TRBJ2-3; 10 nucleotides agree with TRBD2. The length of the CDR3 is 16 residues. From germline, CDR1 is SGHTA and CDR2 FQGNSA. V trimming: 2 bases; J trimming: 6 bases; junction bases outside the gene matches: 8. CDR3 in amino acids: CASSLSPAGGSDTQYF. CDR3 bases: TGTGCCAGCAGCTTATCCCCAGCGGGAGGGTCGGATACGCAGTATTTT. The variable domain in full, completed from reference TRBV7-2 and TRBJ2-3, reads GAGVSQSPSNKVTEKGKDVELRCDPISGHTALYWYRQSLGQGLEFLIYFQGNSAPDKSGLPSDRFSAERTGGSVSTLTIQRTQQEDSAVYLCASSLSPAGGSDTQYFGPGTRLTVL.

The chain uses TRBV10-3 and TRBJ2-2; D is possibly TRBD1 (5 bases). Germline loops: CDR1 ENHRY, CDR2 SYGVKD. Between the trimmed V and J ends, which lost 0 bases and 6 bases, there was a span of 14 bases. CDR3 length: 16 residues. The CDR3 sequence: CAISESAGPPSGELFF. CDR3 in DNA: TGTGCCATCAGTGAGTCAGCAGGGCCCCCGTCCGGGGAGCTGTTTTTT.

DNA for the CDR3: TGTGCCAGCAGCTTAAGTGGGGGGCTTGGTTACAATGAGCAGTTCTTC. As protein: CASSLSGGLGYNEQFF. The V call is TRBV7-3, the J call TRBJ2-1; D may be TRBD1 or TRBD2 (6 bases each). The CDR3 length is 16 residues. The V gene lost 1 base and the J gene lost 4 bases, with 14 bases spanning the gap. Germline V gene sequence: CDR1 SGHTA, CDR2 FQGTGA.

The V call is TRBV19, the J call TRBJ2-5, with D possibly being TRBD1 or TRBD2 (6 bases each). The CDR3 extends over 15 amino acids. V lost 8 bases and J 1 base, leaving 17 bases between the germline ends. Germline lookup yields CDR1 LNHDA and CDR2 SQIVND (reference sequence). The CDR3 here is CASGGIQGIQETQYF. In nucleotides, the CDR3 is TGTGCCAGTGGGGGGATACAGGGAATCCAAGAGACCCAGTACTTC. The complete variable domain, with remaining parts taken from reference TRBV19 and TRBJ2-5, reads DGGITQSPKYLFRKEGQNVTLSCEQNLNHDAMYWYRQDPGQGLRLIYYSQIVNDFQKGDIAEGYSVSREKKESFPLTVTSAQKNPTAFYLCASGGIQGIQETQYFGPGTRLLVL.

V is TRBV12-3 or TRBV12-4 and J is TRBJ2-5, with D perhaps matching TRBD1 (5 bases). Trimming cost V 8 bases and J 4 bases, with 14 bases left between them. The CDR3 has 13 amino acids. CDR3 DNA sequence: TGTGCCAGCCAGGGCAGTTGGGGAGAGACCCAGTACTTC. It codes for CASQGSWGETQYF.

The J gene is TRBJ1-1, the V gene TRBV9; TRBD1 might be the D (5 bases). V lost 3 bases, J lost 7 bases, and 25 bases lay in between. Germline CDR1 is SGDLS and CDR2 is YYNGEE. The CDR3 loop spans 17 amino acids. CDR3: CASSGVGTGAWNGEAFF. The CDR3 DNA sequence: TGTGCCAGCAGCGGGGTCGGAACTGGGGCTTGGAATGGTGAAGCTTTCTTT.

This clone was detected a few times. V is TRBV4-2 and J is TRBJ2-1; 9 bases are a match to TRBD2. This CDR3 comprises 16 residues. Looked up from germline, CDR1 is LGHNA and CDR2 is YNFKEQ. With 3 bases clipped from V and 0 bases from J, the junction kept 3 bases outside the gene matches. The CDR3 sequence: CASSQGAGGSYNEQFF. CDR3 DNA: TGTGCCAGCAGCCAGGGAGCGGGGGGCTCCTACAATGAGCAGTTCTTC.

V and J are TRBV6-1 and TRBJ1-1, with D possibly matching TRBD1 (6 bases). The germline V and J ends were trimmed by 0 bases and 4 bases, with 12 bases remaining between them. Looked up from germline, CDR1 is MNHNS and CDR2 is SASEGT. The CDR3 runs 15 residues. In DNA, the CDR3 is TGTGCCAGCAGTGAAGCGGCAGGGGCGACCACTGAAGCTTTCTTT. Its protein product is CASSEAAGATTEAFF.

V usage is TRBV3-1 (or the pseudogene TRBV3-2) and J usage is TRBJ2-1; possible D gene TRBD1, 6 bases. Germline CDR1 is LGHDT and CDR2 is YNNKEL (reference sequence). Trimming took off 7 bases at V and 5 bases at J, with 12 bases between the two ends. The CDR3 is 13 amino acids. The CDR3 loop is CASNLGQHNEQFF. CDR3 DNA: TGTGCCAGCAACCTTGGACAGCACAATGAGCAGTTCTTC.

This clone was detected a few times. V and J are TRBV11-3 and TRBJ2-6; no clear D gene. V lost 0 bases and J 0 bases, leaving 15 bases between the germline ends. Looked up from germline, CDR1 is SGHNT and CDR2 is YENEEA. The CDR3 totals 19 residues. The CDR3 sequence is CASSLDAVQLTSGANVLTF. The CDR3 coding sequence is TGTGCCAGCAGCTTAGACGCGGTTCAGCTAACCTCTGGGGCCAACGTCCTGACTTTC.

The CDR3 coding sequence is TGCGCCAGCAGCGTTCGACAGGGAGGTCTGAACACTGAAGCTTTCTTT. Its protein product is CASSVRQGGLNTEAFF. This chain connects TRBV5-1 to TRBJ1-1; 7 bases line up with TRBD1. Germline values: CDR1 SGHRS, CDR2 YFSETQ. J was trimmed by 0 bases and V by 4 bases; bases with no gene match: 9. The CDR3 loop spans 16 amino acids.

The rearrangement links TRBV4-2 to TRBJ2-5; TRBD2 aligns across 9 bases. Trimming removed 3 bases from V and 6 bases from J; junction bases left unmatched: 14. This CDR3 comprises 17 residues. Per the germline V gene, CDR1 is LGHNA and CDR2 is YNFKEQ. Here the CDR3 DNA reads TGTGCCAGCAGCCAGGCTACGCGGGCTAGCGGGGCCAAGACCCAGTACTTC. Its translation is CASSQATRASGAKTQYF.

This clone has a handful of counts. V usage is TRBV28 and J usage is TRBJ2-7, with D perhaps matching TRBD2 (7 bases). Germline CDR1 is MDHEN and CDR2 is SYDVKM. V lost 6 bases and J 6 bases, leaving 18 bases between the germline ends. This CDR3 region has 14 residues. This CDR3 reads CASSPAGAGSEQYF. The CDR3 DNA follows: TGTGCCAGCAGCCCCGCGGGGGCTGGGTCCGAGCAGTACTTC.

In nucleotides, the CDR3 is TGCGCCAGCGGGACCGTAGCGGGGGCGGAGACCCAGTACTTC. Its translation is CASGTVAGAETQYF. V usage is TRBV5-1 and J usage is TRBJ2-5; 9 nucleotides align to TRBD2. Germline CDR1 reads SGHRS; CDR2 reads YFSETQ. After removal of 7 bases from V and 5 bases from J, the junction contained 9 bases not matched to a gene. The CDR3 has 14 amino acids. The full variable domain, its missing parts supplied by reference TRBV5-1 and TRBJ2-5, is KAGVTQTPRYLIKTRGQQVTLSCSPISGHRSVSWYQQTPGQGLQFLFEYFSETQRNKGNFPGRFSGRQFSNSRSEMNVSTLELGDSALYLCASGTVAGAETQYFGPGTRLLVL.

In this sample, this clone turned up once. The chain uses TRBV5-1 and TRBJ2-5; 7 nucleotides line up with TRBD2. There are 16 residues in the CDR3. Germline trimming cut 0 bases from V and 1 base from J; bases unmatched to any gene: 6. Germline CDR1 SGHRS, CDR2 YFSETQ. This CDR3 is CASSLGAGATQETQYF. For the CDR3, the DNA is TGCGCCAGCAGCTTGGGGGCGGGAGCGACCCAAGAGACCCAGTACTTC.